The 3 T cell receptor beta chains below come from one sample, sequenced in a study of cytomegalovirus exposure and HLA in healthy donors (dated by TCRdb to 2016 to 2017). Library preparation employed the immunoSEQ multiplex PCR assay. The multiplex PCR relied on a mix of 60 forward primers for TCR Vbeta segments and 13 reverse primers for TCR Jbeta segments. Not all clones reach the TCRdb copy of this immuneACCESS table, which keeps in-frame sequences only. Checked studies attribute under half of the gap to unresolved V genes and leave the rest unexplained. The sample profile shows 150,000 to 200,000 clones; 76% of them were found once. Roughly 1.6% of the sample rests with the top ten. Sequencing used PBMCs. Receptors were obtained from a man younger than 35 in good health and CMV-seronegative.

This chain connects TRBV7-8 to TRBJ2-1; 13 bases are a match to TRBD2. The CDR3 runs to 18 residues. Trimming took 4 bases from V and 2 from J; bases not matched to a gene: 8. CDR1 is SGHVS, CDR2 FQNEAQ, per germline. This CDR3 is CASSSRTSGSTPYNEQFF. In DNA, the CDR3 is TGTGCCAGCAGCTCCCGGACTAGCGGGAGTACCCCCTACAATGAGCAGTTCTTC.

This chain uses TRBV5-5 with TRBJ1-1, with D possibly TRBD1 on 6 matching bases. This CDR3 is 13 amino acids long. Deletions cut 1 base from V and 6 bases from J, with 10 bases between. In germline, CDR1 is SGHKS, CDR2 YYEKEE (reference sequence). The CDR3 reads CASSLNRGSEAFF. CDR3 sequence (DNA): TGTGCCAGCAGCTTGAATAGGGGGTCTGAAGCTTTCTTT. Together with reference TRBV5-5 and TRBJ1-1, the CDR3 gives the full variable domain: DAGVTQSPTHLIKTRGQQVTLRCSPISGHKSVSWYQQVLGQGPQFIFQYYEKEERGRGNFPDRFSARQFPNYSSELNVNALLLGDSALYLCASSLNRGSEAFFGQGTRLTVV.

The chain links TRBV7-8 to TRBJ2-1; D might be TRBD2 (7 bases). Trimming left V 2 bases short and J 7 bases short, with 18 bases between. CDR3 length: 16 residues. Germline CDR1 reads SGHVS; CDR2 reads FQNEAQ. CDR3 amino acids: CASSLLLGGGLNEQFF. CDR3 nucleotide sequence: TGTGCCAGCAGCTTATTGTTGGGGGGGGGCCTTAATGAGCAGTTCTTC. Full variable domain (outside the CDR3, taken from reference TRBV7-8 and TRBJ2-1): GAGVSQSPRYKVAKRGQDVALRCDPISGHVSLFWYQQALGQGPEFLTYFQNEAQLDKSGLPSDRFFAERPEGSVSTLKIQRTQQEDSAVYLCASSLLLGGGLNEQFFGPGTRLTVL.